This T cell receptor beta chain was sequenced for a study of beta chain features in type 1 diabetes. Expressed TCRB transcripts were sequenced because the isolated RNA had all been reverse transcribed beforehand. TCRdb's table, derived via immunoSEQ multiplex PCR, lists solely in-frame clones and lacks some. This sample has 850,000 to 900,000 clones; under 20% occur once, and the top ten carry 0.02% to 0.025%. For this clone: Its specificity is unknown.

Germline CDR1 and CDR2: SGHTA and FQGNSA. Between the trimmed V and J ends, which lost 1 base and 3 bases, there was a span of 9 bases. The CDR3 length is 14 residues. Study-wide results and caveats: TCRB CDR3s from Type 1 diabetes patients were moderately but significantly shorter in all four CD4+ subsets.

The rearrangement links TRBV7-2 to TRBJ1-2, with D uncertain. Sequenced input: naive CD4+ T cells from blood. The clonotype originates from a woman between 18 and 29 years old in good health. This CDR3 is CASSLDRQHYGYTF. CDR3 sequence (DNA): TGTGCCAGCAGCTTAGATCGGCAGCACTATGGCTACACCTTC.